Here is one T cell receptor beta chain with its context. Specified treatment: 15 to 20 received Ad26.COV2.S at low or high dose, single or two shots; roughly 5 received placebo; per-sample allocation not given. After the first vaccine or placebo injection, samples were drawn on day 63. An 18-55-year-old adult in Boston served as donor. The sample comes from a study of Ad26.COV2.S vaccination and SARS-CoV-2 variants. Study-wide background: Donor participated within the Ad26.COV2.S arm of the COV1001 trial. Each vaccinee took Ad26.COV2.S intramuscularly, once or twice 56 days apart.

Assay used: immunoSEQ multiplex PCR; TCRdb lists only in-frame clones, some missing. The sample yields 350,000 to 600,000 clones, 80% to 90% seen once. Sequencing used peripheral blood, obtained in a trial of Ad26.COV2.S vaccine versus placebo. This TCR was recovered from a person between 18 and 60 years old who received the Ad26.COV2.S COVID-19 vaccine or a placebo.

The CDR3 loop reads CASSQDRVSTEAFF. DNA for the CDR3: TGCGCCAGCAGCCAAGATCGGGTGAGCACTGAAGCTTTCTTT. The chain joins TRBV4-3 to TRBJ1-1; D not certain. Germline V gene lookup returns CDR1 LGHNA and CDR2 YSLEER. The CDR3 has 14 amino acids. With 0 bases removed from V and 4 bases from J, the gap between germline ends came to 9 bases.